A single sample is the source of the 19 T cell receptor beta chains below, sequenced in a study of blood T cell repertoires in COVID-19. Some clones are missing from TCRdb's copy, which holds only in-frame ones; the method was immunoSEQ multiplex PCR. The profile shows about 270,000 clones, roughly 87% of them singletons. Material for sequencing was peripheral blood. The receptor source for this set is a human donor in a cohort sampled during active COVID-19.

J is TRBJ2-1 and V is TRBV5-1; D is uncertain. Germline V gives CDR1 SGHRS, CDR2 YFSETQ. The CDR3 is 15 residues long. With 0 bases removed from V and 10 bases from J, the gap between germline ends came to 17 bases. Here the CDR3 reads CASSLDHYGASEQFF. The CDR3 nucleotides read TGCGCCAGCAGCTTGGATCACTACGGCGCGTCGGAGCAGTTCTTC. Full variable domain (rest looked up from reference TRBV5-1 and TRBJ2-1): KAGVTQTPRYLIKTRGQQVTLSCSPISGHRSVSWYQQTPGQGLQFLFEYFSETQRNKGNFPGRFSGRQFSNSRSEMNVSTLELGDSALYLCASSLDHYGASEQFFGPGTRLTVL.

The rearrangement uses TRBV6-6 and TRBJ1-4, with 12 bases identical to TRBD1. The germline V gene has CDR1 MNHNY and CDR2 SVGAGI (reference sequence). The CDR3 length is 14 residues. After removal of 7 bases from V and 10 bases from J, the junction contained 7 bases not matched to a gene. CDR3 amino acids: CASNTGTGGLKLFF. The CDR3, as DNA: TGTGCCAGCAACACCGGGACAGGGGGCCTAAAACTGTTTTTT.

The genes are TRBV29-1 and TRBJ1-6; tentative D call: TRBD1 (5 bases). CDR1 SQVTM and CDR2 ANQGSEA come from the germline V gene. CDR3 length equals 14 residues. The V end lost 7 bases, the J end lost 7 bases, and 17 bases lay between the germline ends. CDR3 sequence: CSAKSGPGNSPLHF. Written as DNA, the CDR3 is TGCAGCGCTAAATCAGGGCCCGGGAATTCACCCCTCCACTTT.

V is TRBV18 and J is TRBJ2-7, with 10 bases lining up with TRBD1. Germline CDR1 and CDR2: KGHSH and LQKENI. V was pared by 2 bases and J by 2 bases, with 3 bases of the junction left unmatched. The CDR3 runs to 15 residues. CDR3 nucleotide sequence: TGTGCCAGCTCACCAGGAGGGACAGGGGCCTACGAGCAGTACTTC. Translated, it gives CASSPGGTGAYEQYF.

The chain is built from TRBV6-5 and TRBJ2-1; TRBD2 agrees at 10 bases. Germline lookup yields CDR1 MNHEY and CDR2 SVGAGI. V was pared by 6 bases and J by 4 bases, with 3 bases of the junction left unmatched. The CDR3 is 14 amino acids. CDR3 amino acids: CASSKRGGYNEQFF. The CDR3 DNA reads as TGTGCCAGCAGCAAGCGGGGGGGTTACAATGAGCAGTTCTTC.

The CDR3 loop is CASGNRGYEQYF. CDR3 DNA sequence: TGTGCCAGCGGCAACAGGGGGTACGAGCAGTACTTC. V gene TRBV28 combines with J gene TRBJ2-7, with 8 bases fitting TRBD1. After removal of 8 bases from V and 4 bases from J, the junction contained 4 bases not matched to a gene. The CDR3 totals 12 residues. Germline V CDR1 and CDR2: MDHEN, SYDVKM.

The V gene is TRBV7-8, the J gene TRBJ2-6; a possible D gene is TRBD2 (6 bases). The germline gives CDR1 SGHVS, CDR2 FQNEAQ. The CDR3 runs to 16 residues. V was trimmed by 4 bases and J by 4 bases, leaving 14 bases between them. The CDR3 nucleotides read TGTGCCAGCAGCTCCACCTGGAGGGTCGGGGCCAACGTCCTGACTTTC. Translating gives CASSSTWRVGANVLTF.

This rearrangement joins TRBV3-1 (or the pseudogene TRBV3-2) to TRBJ1-2; D gene ambiguous. The germline V and J ends were trimmed by 4 bases and 7 bases, with 13 bases remaining between them. CDR3 length: 13 residues. Looked up from germline, CDR1 is LGHDT and CDR2 is YNNKEL (reference sequence). CDR3 residues: CASSPKSGSGYTF. CDR3 nucleotide sequence: TGTGCCAGCAGCCCTAAGAGCGGGAGTGGCTACACCTTC.

This chain uses TRBV3-1 (or the pseudogene TRBV3-2) with TRBJ2-7, with TRBD2 matching 8 bases. The germline gives CDR1 LGHDT, CDR2 YNNKEL (reference sequence). V shed 7 bases and J 4 bases; nucleotides not matched to a gene: 3. This CDR3 is 12 amino acids long. The CDR3 DNA sequence: TGTGCCAGCACGCGCGGGGGGTACGAGCAGTACTTC. It yields the protein CASTRGGYEQYF.

The gene calls are TRBV28 and TRBJ1-1; 7 bases are a match to TRBD1. V dropped 10 bases and J dropped 8; count of bases not matched to a gene: 7. From germline, CDR1 is MDHEN and CDR2 SYDVKM. There are 11 residues in the CDR3. CDR3 region: CAITGEVEAFF. The CDR3 DNA reads as TGTGCCATCACAGGGGAGGTGGAAGCTTTCTTT.

This clone was observed a few times. The rearrangement links TRBV7-6 to TRBJ2-2; 8 nucleotides match TRBD2. Trimming cost V 5 bases and J 6 bases; bases outside gene matches: 11. Germline V CDR1 and CDR2: SGHVS, FNYEAQ. This CDR3 comprises 16 residues. The DNA of the CDR3 is TGTGCCAGCAGCCCGTCCGGGCGGGAGGTCGCCGGGGAGCTGTTTTTT. It yields the protein CASSPSGREVAGELFF.

The chain carries TRBV19 and TRBJ1-1; D is unresolved. The germline V gene has CDR1 LNHDA and CDR2 SQIVND (reference sequence). CDR3 length: 12 residues. Trimming cost V 3 bases and J 7 bases, with 9 bases left between them. The DNA for the CDR3 is TGTGCCAGTAGTATCGGGGTACTTGAAGCTTTCTTT. It yields the protein CASSIGVLEAFF.

The V and J genes are TRBV19 and TRBJ1-4; maybe TRBD1 (6 bases). Between the trimmed V and J ends, which lost 2 bases and 4 bases, there was a span of 11 bases. Germline assignment: CDR1 LNHDA and CDR2 SQIVND (reference sequence). The CDR3 has 15 amino acids. The CDR3 protein is CASSIKDSSNEKLFF. The CDR3 bases are TGTGCCAGTAGTATAAAGGACAGCAGTAATGAAAAACTGTTTTTT.

This chain connects TRBV9 to TRBJ2-2; the D is unclear. Germline lookup yields CDR1 SGDLS and CDR2 YYNGEE. The CDR3 loop spans 15 amino acids. V was shortened by 6 bases and J by 0 bases, with 12 bases between the two germline ends. CDR3 loop: CASMRHPTNTGELFF. CDR3 DNA sequence: TGTGCCAGCATGCGGCATCCGACGAACACCGGGGAGCTGTTTTTT.

The chain joins TRBV25-1 to TRBJ2-5, with 9 bases matching TRBD1. Germline-derived CDR1 and CDR2 are MGHDK and SYGVNS. The CDR3 loop spans 14 amino acids. The trim removed 2 bases at V and 4 bases at J, leaving 2 bases unmatched. The CDR3 reads CASSEVQGAETQYF. The CDR3, as DNA: TGTGCCAGCAGTGAAGTACAGGGGGCAGAGACCCAGTACTTC.

CDR3 DNA: TGCAGTGCTAGTTTACAGGGGATTGATGGCTACACCTTC. Its translation is CSASLQGIDGYTF. The rearrangement joins TRBV20-1 to TRBJ1-2; 7 nucleotides line up with TRBD1. The CDR3 extends over 13 amino acids. The junction had 7 bases not matched to a gene; V was cut back by 3 bases and J by 6 bases. CDR1 and CDR2 from the germline V gene are DFQATT and SNEGSKA (reference sequence).

This clone was observed once. The chain recombines TRBV19 with TRBJ2-5, with D possibly matching TRBD2 (6 bases). V shed 3 bases and J shed 2 bases, with 10 bases lying between them. This CDR3 comprises 14 residues. CDR1 and CDR2 (germline): LNHDA, SQIVND (reference sequence). The CDR3 region is CASSMAGSQETQYF. In DNA, the CDR3 is TGTGCCAGTAGTATGGCCGGGAGTCAAGAGACCCAGTACTTC.

The V and J genes are TRBV6-1 and TRBJ1-2; TRBD1 matches 7 bases. The CDR3 length is 12 residues. Germline V gene lookup returns CDR1 MNHNS and CDR2 SASEGT. J lost 8 bases, V lost 3 bases, and 3 bases had no gene match. The CDR3 sequence is CASSETGQGYTF. As DNA, the CDR3 is TGTGCCAGCAGTGAGACAGGGCAAGGCTACACCTTC.

The chain has TRBV24-1 and TRBJ2-1; TRBD1 agrees at 8 bases. The CDR3 is 14 amino acids. Germline lookup yields CDR1 KGHDR and CDR2 SFDVKD. The trim removed 3 bases at V and 6 bases at J, leaving 3 bases unmatched. The CDR3 DNA reads TGTGCCACCAGTGATCGTGGACAGGGCAATGAGCAGTTCTTC. Its protein is CATSDRGQGNEQFF.